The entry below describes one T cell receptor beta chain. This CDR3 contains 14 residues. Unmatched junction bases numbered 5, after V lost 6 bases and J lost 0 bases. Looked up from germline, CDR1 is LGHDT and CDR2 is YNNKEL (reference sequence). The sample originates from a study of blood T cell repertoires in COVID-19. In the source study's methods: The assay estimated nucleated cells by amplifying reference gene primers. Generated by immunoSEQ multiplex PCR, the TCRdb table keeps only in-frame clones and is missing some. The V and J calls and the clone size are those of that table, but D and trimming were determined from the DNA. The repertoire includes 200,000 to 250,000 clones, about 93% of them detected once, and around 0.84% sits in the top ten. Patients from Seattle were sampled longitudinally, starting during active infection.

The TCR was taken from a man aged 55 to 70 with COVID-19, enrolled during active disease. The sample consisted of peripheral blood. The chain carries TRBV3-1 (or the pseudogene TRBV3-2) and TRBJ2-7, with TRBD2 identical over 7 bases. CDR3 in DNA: TGTGCCAGCAGGGAGCGGGGTAGCTCCTACGAGCAGTACTTC. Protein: CASRERGSSYEQYF.